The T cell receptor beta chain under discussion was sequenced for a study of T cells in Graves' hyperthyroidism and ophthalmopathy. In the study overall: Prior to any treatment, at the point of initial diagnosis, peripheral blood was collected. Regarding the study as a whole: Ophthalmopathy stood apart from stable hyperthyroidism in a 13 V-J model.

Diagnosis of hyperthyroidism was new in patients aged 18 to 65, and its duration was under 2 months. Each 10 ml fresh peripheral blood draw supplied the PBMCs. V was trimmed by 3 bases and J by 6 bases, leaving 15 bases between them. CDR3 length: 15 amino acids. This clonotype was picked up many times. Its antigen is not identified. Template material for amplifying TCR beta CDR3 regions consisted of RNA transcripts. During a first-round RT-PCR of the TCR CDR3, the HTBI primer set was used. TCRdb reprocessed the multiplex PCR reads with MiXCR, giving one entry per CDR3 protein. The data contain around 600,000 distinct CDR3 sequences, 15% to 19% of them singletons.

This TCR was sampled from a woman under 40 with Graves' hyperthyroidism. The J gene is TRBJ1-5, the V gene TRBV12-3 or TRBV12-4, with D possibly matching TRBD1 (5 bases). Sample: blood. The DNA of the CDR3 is TGTGCCAGCAGTTTGGCAGGGTTCGTCGGTCAGCCCCAGCATTTT. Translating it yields CASSLAGFVGQPQHF.